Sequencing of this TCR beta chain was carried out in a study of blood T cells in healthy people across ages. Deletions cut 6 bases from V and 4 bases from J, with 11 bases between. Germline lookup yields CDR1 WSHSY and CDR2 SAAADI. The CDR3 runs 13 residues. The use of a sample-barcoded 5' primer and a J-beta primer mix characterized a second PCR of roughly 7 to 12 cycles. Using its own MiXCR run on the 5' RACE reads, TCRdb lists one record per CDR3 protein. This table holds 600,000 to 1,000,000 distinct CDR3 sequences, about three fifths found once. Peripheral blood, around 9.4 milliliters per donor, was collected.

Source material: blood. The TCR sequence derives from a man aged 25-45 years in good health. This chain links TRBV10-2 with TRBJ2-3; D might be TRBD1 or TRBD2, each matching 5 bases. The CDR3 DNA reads TGCGCCAGCAGGGACCGAGGGGCAGATACGCAGTATTTT. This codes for CASRDRGADTQYF.